This T cell receptor (beta chain) comes out of a study of blood T cell repertoires in COVID-19. Study summary: Sites in the United States, Italy and Spain provided acute and convalescent COVID-19 samples. T cells, B-cell-depleted T cells, or PBMCs provided the cDNA or gDNA that served as material.

Sequencing used immunoSEQ multiplex PCR; TCRdb keeps in-frame clones, though not all of them. This table has tens of thousands of clones, over 80% appearing once. V dropped 6 bases and J dropped 10; count of bases not matched to a gene: 13. This CDR3 spans 15 amino acids. Germline V CDR1 and CDR2: MDHEN, SYDVKM. Input material: peripheral blood. This chain uses TRBV28 with TRBJ1-1; 11 bases agree with TRBD1. This TCR derives from a woman at least 80 years old with COVID-19, enrolled during active disease. CDR3 sequence: CASRSWTGGASTAFF. The CDR3 region has the DNA TGTGCCAGCAGGTCCTGGACAGGGGGCGCAAGTACAGCTTTCTTT.